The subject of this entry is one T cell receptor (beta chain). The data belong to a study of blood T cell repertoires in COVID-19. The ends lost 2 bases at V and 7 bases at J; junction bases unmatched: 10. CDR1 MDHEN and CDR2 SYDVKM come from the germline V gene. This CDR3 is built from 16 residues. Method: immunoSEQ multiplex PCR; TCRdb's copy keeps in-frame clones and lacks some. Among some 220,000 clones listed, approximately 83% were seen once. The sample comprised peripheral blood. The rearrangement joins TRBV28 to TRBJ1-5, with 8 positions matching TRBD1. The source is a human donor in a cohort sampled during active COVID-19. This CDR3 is CASSLPPNRGGQPQHF. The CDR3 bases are TGTGCCAGCAGTTTACCCCCGAACAGGGGGGGGCAGCCCCAGCATTTT.